What follows describes a single TCR beta chain. Its antigen is currently not known. Base-call qualities are not available, and no considerably larger clone is one nucleotide away. The trim is 2 bases for V and 8 bases for J, with a gap of 10 bases between the germline ends. CDR1 and CDR2 were assigned from the germline V gene as KGHSH and LQKENI. The CDR3 sequence holds 13 residues, the cysteine and phenylalanine included. Only the CDR3 part of the read is kept: 39 bases, read in frame from the first base. TCRbeta CDR3 regions were amplified from genomic DNA using the immunoSEQ Assay, a bias-controlled multiplex PCR. The source study handled its data this way. The number of nucleated cells in each sample was estimated from the amplification of reference gene primers within the assay. To quantify the absolute abundance of each unique TCRbeta CDR3 rearrangement, sequence reads were collapsed and filtered. For each sample, productive Simpson clonality was calculated as the square root of Simpson's diversity index over productive rearrangements. The table was pulled from immuneACCESS by TCRdb, which kept in-frame rearrangements only. Such tables lose some clones; where checked, under half of the loss comes from unresolved V genes, and the rest has no known cause. The DNA was the basis for D and trimming; V, J and clone size are from that table. The sample profile shows approximately 250,000 clones; about 85% of them were found once. The ten largest clones add up to around 0.97% of the sample.

These data originate in a study of blood T cell repertoires in COVID-19 (TCRdb year 2020). The study in broad terms: Samples covering the acute and convalescent phases of COVID-19 were provided by collaborators in the United States, Italy and Spain. A freely available public database, intended as a resource for researchers studying the immune response to SARS-CoV-2, is where the repertoires were released. The material from the prospective study consisted of cDNA or gDNA derived from T cells, B-cell-depleted T cells, or PBMCs. Samples were obtained from the ongoing ImmuneRACE study (first 160 participants) and from some 1,200 subjects provided by 6 global collaborators. Where HLA class I and class II types were available, the types were taken from metadata supplied by the sample provider, not from assay-based typing. Sample metadata almost always included a de-identified subject ID, COVID-19 status, age in years and sex. Deeply sampled blood TCRbeta repertoires from subjects exposed to, actively infected with, or recovered from COVID-19 were included in the dataset.

Whole blood was collected in K2EDTA tubes by collaborating institutions according to the institutions' own protocols. For TCRbeta analysis, collaborators shipped samples in one of three forms: frozen whole blood, isolated PBMCs, or DNA extracted from either of those sample types. Study-level results and caveats: The amount of clinical and demographic metadata varied by source and participant and was provided uncurated.

The V and J segments used are TRBV18 and TRBJ1-5; the D gene is unclear. The clonotype originates from a man aged 40-50 years with acute or convalescent COVID-19. The sequenced sample consisted of peripheral blood. The DNA sequence reads TGTGCCAGCTCACCAGAAACCGCAGAGCCCCAGCATTTT. The encoded protein is CASSPETAEPQHF.